A selection of T cell receptor beta chains follows, all from one sample in a study of a mutant IDH1 vaccine in newly diagnosed glioma. The antigens of these receptors remain unknown. This table comes from immunoSEQ multiplex PCR, and its TCRdb copy is limited to in-frame clones, with some not included. This sample yields 100,000 to 150,000 clones, of which around 80% are seen a single time; 5% to 7% belongs to the top ten. The material sequenced was PBMCs, taken from a glioma patient whose treatment included an IDH1 peptide vaccine. Receptors were obtained from a man aged 40-49 years with glioma. CDR3s include the opening cysteine and the closing phenylalanine or tryptophan. A D gene is named only where the DNA matches it firmly. Clone sizes are given selectively: once, few, many, or a class where the clone is expanded.

v_call,j_call,d_call,clone_size,cdr3_aa,cdr3_nt
TRBV28,TRBJ2-2,TRBD1,NA,CASSQRTGVTGELFF,TGTGCCAGCAGTCAGCGGACAGGGGTTACCGGGGAGCTGTTTTTT
TRBV6-6,TRBJ1-5,TRBD1,NA,CASSPDRAPNQPQHF,TGTGCCAGCAGCCCCGACAGGGCCCCCAATCAGCCCCAGCATTTT
TRBV11-2,TRBJ1-2,NA,few,CASSLGTANGYTF,TGTGCCAGCAGCTTAGGGACAGCGAATGGCTACACCTTC
TRBV5-1,TRBJ2-5,NA,once,CASRRTPQETQYF,TGCGCCAGCAGGAGGACACCTCAAGAGACCCAGTACTTC
TRBV5-6,TRBJ1-2,NA,NA,CASIRDRLNYGYTF,TGTGCCAGCATCAGAGACAGGCTAAACTATGGCTACACCTTC
TRBV4-2,TRBJ2-1,NA,NA,CASSQLGNEQFF,TGTGCCAGCAGCCAACTCGGGAATGAGCAGTTCTTC
TRBV27,TRBJ1-5,NA,few,CASSWGNQPQHF,TGTGCCAGCAGTTGGGGGAATCAGCCCCAGCATTTT
TRBV5-1,TRBJ1-1,NA,NA,CASSLSGRNTEAFF,TGCGCCAGCAGCTTGTCAGGGAGAAACACTGAAGCTTTCTTT
TRBV6-1,TRBJ2-7,NA,NA,CASSLRQHEQYF,TGTGCCAGCAGCCTTAGACAGCACGAGCAGTACTTC
TRBV20-1,TRBJ2-3,NA,NA,CSAMTDTQYF,TGCAGTGCAATGACAGATACGCAGTATTTT
TRBV19,TRBJ1-3,NA,NA,CASSIGGVSGNTIYF,TGTGCCAGTAGTATAGGAGGAGTCTCCGGAAACACCATATATTTT
TRBV7-6,TRBJ2-7,NA,once,CASSPGSYEQYF,TGTGCCAGCAGCCCGGGTTCCTACGAGCAGTACTTC
TRBV9,TRBJ2-5,NA,NA,CASSVPNSWGVGETQYF,TGTGCCAGCAGCGTACCGAACTCTTGGGGAGTAGGAGAGACCCAGTACTTC
TRBV6-6,TRBJ1-1,NA,NA,CASSRRGGWDTEAFF,TGTGCCAGCAGTCGCCGGGGGGGTTGGGACACTGAAGCTTTCTTT
TRBV11-2,TRBJ2-7,NA,NA,CASSPSPYRESIYEQYF,TGTGCCAGCAGCCCGTCCCCCTACAGGGAATCTATCTACGAGCAGTACTTC
TRBV18,TRBJ2-7,NA,once,CASRETGYEQYF,TGTGCCAGCCGAGAGACCGGGTACGAGCAGTACTTC
TRBV5-1,TRBJ2-1,TRBD2,NA,CASSFSPSGGASEQFF,TGCGCCAGCAGCTTTTCCCCTAGCGGGGGGGCCTCTGAGCAGTTCTTC
TRBV27,TRBJ1-5,NA,NA,CASSPQGNQPQHF,TGTGCCAGCAGTCCACAGGGCAATCAGCCCCAGCATTTT
TRBV18,TRBJ1-6,TRBD1,NA,CASLPRITVGQGGSPLHF,TGTGCCAGCTTACCACGGATCACAGTTGGCCAGGGGGGTTCACCCCTCCACTTT
TRBV4-3,TRBJ2-5,NA,NA,CASSPYSGMRETQYF,TGCGCCAGCAGCCCGTATTCAGGGATGCGAGAGACCCAGTACTTC
TRBV7-8,TRBJ2-5,TRBD2,few,CASSPGLAGVGLETQYF,TGTGCCAGCAGCCCGGGACTAGCGGGAGTAGGGTTGGAGACCCAGTACTTC
TRBV6-6,TRBJ1-5,NA,many,CASSGGRERDQPQHF,TGTGCCAGCTCCGGAGGCAGGGAGAGGGATCAGCCCCAGCATTTT
TRBV4-2,TRBJ1-1,TRBD1,once,CASSQVRSDRGNTEAFF,TGTGCCAGCAGCCAAGTTAGGTCGGACAGGGGGAACACTGAAGCTTTCTTT
TRBV6-5,TRBJ2-1,TRBD1,NA,CASSYEGFRGLNEQFF,TGTGCCAGCAGTTACGAAGGTTTCAGGGGGCTCAATGAGCAGTTCTTC
TRBV7-2,TRBJ1-2,NA,NA,CASSPTSRTDYGYTF,TGTGCCAGCAGCCCCACTTCACGGACAGACTATGGCTACACCTTC
TRBV7-6,TRBJ2-5,NA,NA,CASSLGGLGEETQYF,TGTGCCAGCAGCTTAGGAGGCCTGGGGGAAGAGACCCAGTACTTC
TRBV30,TRBJ1-5,NA,NA,CAWSVGARGASNQPQHF,TGTGCCTGGAGTGTAGGGGCCCGGGGGGCCAGCAATCAGCCCCAGCATTTT
TRBV6-5,TRBJ2-2,NA,NA,CASSRDTGELFF,TGTGCCAGCAGCCGGGACACCGGGGAGCTGTTTTTT
TRBV6-5,TRBJ1-4,NA,NA,CASSHDREGDEKLFF,TGTGCCAGCAGTCACGACCGGGAGGGGGATGAAAAACTGTTTTTT
TRBV6-1,TRBJ2-1,NA,NA,CASRPGSYNEQFF,TGTGCCAGCAGGCCAGGGTCCTACAATGAGCAGTTCTTC
TRBV5-4,TRBJ1-1,NA,NA,CASSFPQENTEAFF,TGTGCCAGCAGCTTTCCCCAGGAGAACACTGAAGCTTTCTTT
TRBV19,TRBJ2-6,NA,NA,CASSTLRSGANVLTF,TGTGCCAGTAGTACTCTGCGCTCTGGGGCCAACGTCCTGACTTTC
TRBV4-2,TRBJ2-2,NA,NA,CASSQDYGGQNANTGELFF,TGTGCCAGCAGCCAAGATTACGGGGGACAAAACGCGAACACCGGGGAGCTGTTTTTT
TRBV5-1,TRBJ2-7,NA,NA,CASSLMTATYEQYF,TGCGCCAGCAGCTTGATGACAGCCACCTACGAGCAGTACTTC
TRBV28,TRBJ2-1,NA,NA,CASSLRGQQFF,TGTGCCAGCAGTTTAAGAGGACAGCAGTTCTTC
TRBV19,TRBJ2-1,TRBD2,NA,CASAQGLAGGPSYNEQFF,TGTGCCAGTGCCCAGGGCCTAGCGGGAGGGCCTTCCTACAATGAGCAGTTCTTC
TRBV6-5,TRBJ2-3,TRBD1,NA,CASTPGTVTDTQYF,TGTGCCAGCACCCCCGGGACAGTCACAGATACGCAGTATTTT
TRBV5-8,TRBJ1-5,NA,NA,CASSFPQGDQPQHF,TGTGCCAGCAGCTTCCCACAGGGTGATCAGCCCCAGCATTTT
TRBV30,TRBJ2-5,TRBD1,NA,CAWGQGARETQYF,TGTGCCTGGGGCCAGGGGGCGCGGGAGACCCAGTACTTC
TRBV5-5,TRBJ2-1,TRBD2,NA,CASSSGTSGSRNEQFF,TGTGCCAGCAGCTCTGGGACTAGCGGGAGTCGGAATGAGCAGTTCTTC
TRBV29-1,TRBJ2-7,TRBD1,NA,CSVGPGTGDEQYF,TGCAGCGTTGGACCCGGGACAGGGGACGAGCAGTACTTC